The rows below give T cell receptor beta chains drawn from one sample of a study of blood T cell repertoires in COVID-19. The table came from immunoSEQ multiplex PCR; TCRdb's copy has only in-frame clones and leaves some out. The table records 130,000 to 150,000 clones, 87% of them present only once. Material: peripheral blood. These receptors originate from a man in his fifties who had recovered from COVID-19. The CDR3 runs from the conserved cysteine through the conserved F or W. D genes are given only for firm matches. Where a row states a size, it is once, few, many or the class of an expanded clone; other rows omit it.

size	J	D	V	DNA	CDR3
.	TRBJ1-3	.	TRBV9	TGTGCCAGCAGCGTTGCCCCTCCGGGTAGTGAAGGAAACACCATATATTTT	CASSVAPPGSEGNTIYF
.	TRBJ1-5	TRBD1	TRBV7-9	TGTGCCAGCAGCGACGGACAGGGCAGTCAGCCCCAGCATTTT	CASSDGQGSQPQHF
.	TRBJ2-7	.	TRBV6-5	TGTGCCAGCAGTATGAATATCGGAGACTCCTACGAGCAGTACTTC	CASSMNIGDSYEQYF
.	TRBJ2-7	.	TRBV4-3	TGCGCCAGCAGCCAAGATTTCGGGTCTCTGGTCTACGAGCAGTACTTC	CASSQDFGSLVYEQYF
.	TRBJ2-7	TRBD2	TRBV27	TGTGCCAGCAGTTTATCCCCTAGCGGGAAAATATACGAGCAGTACTTC	CASSLSPSGKIYEQYF
.	TRBJ2-5	TRBD2	TRBV7-9	TGTGCCAGCTCGATCCGGGGGGGACAAGAGACCCAGTACTTC	CASSIRGGQETQYF
few	TRBJ2-5	TRBD2	TRBV7-2	TGTGCCAGCAGCTTAACTAGCGAACGGACCCAGTACTTC	CASSLTSERTQYF
.	TRBJ2-3	TRBD2	TRBV7-2	TGTGCCAGCAGCTTAGGCGTTGCGGGGGGTGGAGATACGCAGTATTTT	CASSLGVAGGGDTQYF
.	TRBJ1-2	.	TRBV5-1	TGCGCCAGCAGCTTGTCGTCGGGACATGACTATGGCTACACCTTC	CASSLSSGHDYGYTF
.	TRBJ2-7	.	TRBV4-3	TGCGCCAGCAGCCAAGATAGGGGCCGCTACGAGCAGTACTTC	CASSQDRGRYEQYF